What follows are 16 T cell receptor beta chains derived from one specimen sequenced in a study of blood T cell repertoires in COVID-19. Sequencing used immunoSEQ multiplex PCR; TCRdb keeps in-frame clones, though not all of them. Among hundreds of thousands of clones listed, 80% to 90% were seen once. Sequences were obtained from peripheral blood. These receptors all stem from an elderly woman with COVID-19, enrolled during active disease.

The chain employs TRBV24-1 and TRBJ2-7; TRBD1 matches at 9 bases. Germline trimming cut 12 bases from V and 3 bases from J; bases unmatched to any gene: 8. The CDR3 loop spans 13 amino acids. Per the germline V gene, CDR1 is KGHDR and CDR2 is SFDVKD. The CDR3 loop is CAGATGGNYEQYF. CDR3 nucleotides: TGTGCCGGAGCCACAGGGGGCAACTACGAGCAGTACTTC.

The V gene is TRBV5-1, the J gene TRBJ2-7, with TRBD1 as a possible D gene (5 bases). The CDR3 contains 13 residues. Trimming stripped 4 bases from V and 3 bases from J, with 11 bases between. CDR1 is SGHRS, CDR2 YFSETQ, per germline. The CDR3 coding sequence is TGCGCCAGCAGCCCCAACCAGGGCTACGAGCAGTACTTC. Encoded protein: CASSPNQGYEQYF.

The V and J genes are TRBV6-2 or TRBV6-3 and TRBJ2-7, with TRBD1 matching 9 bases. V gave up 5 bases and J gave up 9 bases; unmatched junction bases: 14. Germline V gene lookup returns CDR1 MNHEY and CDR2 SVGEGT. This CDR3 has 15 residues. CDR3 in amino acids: CASSIYGTGNMWQYF. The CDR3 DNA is TGTGCCAGCAGTATCTACGGGACAGGGAATATGTGGCAGTACTTC.

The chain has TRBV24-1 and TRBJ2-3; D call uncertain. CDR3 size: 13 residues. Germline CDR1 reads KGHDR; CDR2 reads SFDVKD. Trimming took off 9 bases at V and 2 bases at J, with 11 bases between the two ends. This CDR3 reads CATPVQNTDTQYF. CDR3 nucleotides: TGTGCCACCCCCGTCCAGAACACAGATACGCAGTATTTT.

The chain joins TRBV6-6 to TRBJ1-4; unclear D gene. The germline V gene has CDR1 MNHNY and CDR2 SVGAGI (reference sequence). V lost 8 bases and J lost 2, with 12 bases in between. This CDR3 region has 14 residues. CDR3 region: CASAEAGTNEKLFF. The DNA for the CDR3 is TGTGCCAGCGCAGAGGCTGGGACTAATGAAAAACTGTTTTTT.

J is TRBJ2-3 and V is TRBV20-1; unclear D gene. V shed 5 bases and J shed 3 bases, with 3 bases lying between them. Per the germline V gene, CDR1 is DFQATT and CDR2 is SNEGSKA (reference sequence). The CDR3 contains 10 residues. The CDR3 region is CSALTDTQYF. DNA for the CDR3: TGCAGTGCTCTGACAGATACGCAGTATTTT.

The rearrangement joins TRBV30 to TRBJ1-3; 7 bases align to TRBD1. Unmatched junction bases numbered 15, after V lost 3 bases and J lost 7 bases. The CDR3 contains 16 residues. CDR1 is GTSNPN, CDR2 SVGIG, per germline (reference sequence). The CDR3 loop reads CAWRDPGRGFSNTIYF. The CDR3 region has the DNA TGTGCCTGGAGAGACCCCGGCAGGGGGTTCAGTAACACCATATATTTT.

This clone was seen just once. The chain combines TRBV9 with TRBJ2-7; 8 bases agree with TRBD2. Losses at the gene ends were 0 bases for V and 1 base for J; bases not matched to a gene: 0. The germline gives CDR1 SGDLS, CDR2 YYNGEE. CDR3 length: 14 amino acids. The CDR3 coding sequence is TGTGCCAGCAGCGTAGGACTAGCGTCCTACGAGCAGTACTTC. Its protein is CASSVGLASYEQYF.

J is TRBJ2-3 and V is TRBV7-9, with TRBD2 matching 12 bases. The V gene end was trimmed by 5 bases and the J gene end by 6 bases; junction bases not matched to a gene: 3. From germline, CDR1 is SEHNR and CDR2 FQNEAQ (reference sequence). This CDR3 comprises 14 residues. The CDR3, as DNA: TGTGCCAGCAGCGTACTAGCGGGGGGCGATACGCAGTATTTT. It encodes CASSVLAGGDTQYF. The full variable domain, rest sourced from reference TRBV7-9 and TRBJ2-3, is DTGVSQNPRHKITKRGQNVTFRCDPISEHNRLYWYRQTLGQGPEFLTYFQNEAQLEKSRLLSDRFSAERPKGSFSTLEIQRTEQGDSAMYLCASSVLAGGDTQYFGPGTRLTVL.

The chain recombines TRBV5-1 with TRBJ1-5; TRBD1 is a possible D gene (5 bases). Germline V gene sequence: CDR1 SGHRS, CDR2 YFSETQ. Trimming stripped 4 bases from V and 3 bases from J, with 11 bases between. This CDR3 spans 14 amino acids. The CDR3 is CASSIGGPNQPQHF. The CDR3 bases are TGCGCCAGCAGCATCGGGGGTCCCAATCAGCCCCAGCATTTT.

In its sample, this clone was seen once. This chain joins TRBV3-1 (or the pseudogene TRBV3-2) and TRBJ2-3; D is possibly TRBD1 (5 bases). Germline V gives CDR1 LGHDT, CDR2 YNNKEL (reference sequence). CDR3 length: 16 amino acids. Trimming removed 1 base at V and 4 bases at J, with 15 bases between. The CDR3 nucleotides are TGTGCCAGCAGCCAAGTTTCTGGGGCTGGCGCAGATACGCAGTATTTT. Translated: CASSQVSGAGADTQYF.

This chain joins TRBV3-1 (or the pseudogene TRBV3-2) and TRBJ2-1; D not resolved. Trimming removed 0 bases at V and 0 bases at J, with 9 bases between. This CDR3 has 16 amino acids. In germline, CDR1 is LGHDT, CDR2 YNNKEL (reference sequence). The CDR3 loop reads CASSQEAASSYNEQFF. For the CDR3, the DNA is TGTGCCAGCAGCCAAGAGGCAGCGAGCTCCTACAATGAGCAGTTCTTC.

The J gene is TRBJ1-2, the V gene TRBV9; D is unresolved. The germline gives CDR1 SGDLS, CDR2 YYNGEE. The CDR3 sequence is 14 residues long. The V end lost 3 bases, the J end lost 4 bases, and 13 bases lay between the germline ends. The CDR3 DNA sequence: TGTGCCAGCAGCGCCTCCCCCGACACCTATGGCTACACCTTC. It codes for CASSASPDTYGYTF.

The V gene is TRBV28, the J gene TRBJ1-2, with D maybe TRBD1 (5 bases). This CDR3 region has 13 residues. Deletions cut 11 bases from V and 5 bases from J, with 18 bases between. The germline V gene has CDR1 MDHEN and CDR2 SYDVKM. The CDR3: CAYSRHRGYGYTF. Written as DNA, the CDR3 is TGTGCCTACAGCAGGCACCGGGGGTATGGCTACACCTTC.

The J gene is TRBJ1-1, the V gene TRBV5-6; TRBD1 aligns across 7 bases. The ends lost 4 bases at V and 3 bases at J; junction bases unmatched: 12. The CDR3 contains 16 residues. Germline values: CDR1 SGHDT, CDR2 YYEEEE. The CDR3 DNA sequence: TGTGCCAGCAGCAGACAGGGATCGGGGCGTGACACTGAAGCTTTCTTT. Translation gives CASSRQGSGRDTEAFF.

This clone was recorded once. CDR3 sequence (DNA): TGCGCCAGCAGCTCGATAGGATCCACGGGTGAAAAACTGTTTTTT. Its translation is CASSSIGSTGEKLFF. The chain joins TRBV5-1 to TRBJ1-4; unclear D gene. Deletions cut 3 bases from V and 7 bases from J, with 16 bases between. The CDR3 is 15 amino acids. Germline V gene lookup returns CDR1 SGHRS and CDR2 YFSETQ.